This entry concerns a single T cell receptor beta chain. The assay was immunoSEQ multiplex PCR, and TCRdb's table has in-frame clones only and misses some. Of approximately 180,000 clones listed, roughly 85% are singletons. The ends were cut back, 7 bases at V and 2 bases at J, with 7 bases in the middle. Germline loops: CDR1 MDHEN, CDR2 SYDVKM. The CDR3 has 12 amino acids. The data were obtained in a study of blood T cell repertoires in COVID-19. As for the study in general: Sites in the United States, Italy and Spain provided acute and convalescent COVID-19 samples. PBMCs, B-cell-depleted T cells, or T cells were the source of the cDNA or gDNA that made up the material.

Material: peripheral blood. This sequence originates from a human donor with active or convalescent COVID-19. The donor label of this sample is uncertain. The chain employs TRBV28 and TRBJ2-3; no reliable D call. The CDR3 is CASTAPTDTQYF. The CDR3 nucleotides are TGTGCCAGCACAGCGCCCACAGATACGCAGTATTTT.